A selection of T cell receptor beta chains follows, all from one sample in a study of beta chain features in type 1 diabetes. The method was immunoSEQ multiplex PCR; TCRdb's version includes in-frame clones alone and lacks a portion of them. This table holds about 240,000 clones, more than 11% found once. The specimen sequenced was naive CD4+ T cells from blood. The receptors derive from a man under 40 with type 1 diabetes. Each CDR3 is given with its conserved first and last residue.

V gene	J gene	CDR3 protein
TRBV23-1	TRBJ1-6	CASSQSRVSPLHF
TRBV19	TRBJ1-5	CASSIEESIKPQHF
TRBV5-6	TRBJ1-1	CASSTAQEVYTEAFF
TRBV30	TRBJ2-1	CAWSTGTSALSYNEQFF
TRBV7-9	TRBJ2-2	CASSLAAGANTGELFF
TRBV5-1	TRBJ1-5	CASSLGQNNQPQHF
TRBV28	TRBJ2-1	CASSLSSGGPFF
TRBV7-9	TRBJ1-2	CASSSGTGDYGYTF
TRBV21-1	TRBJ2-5	CASSLQRAAQETQYF
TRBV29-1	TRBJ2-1	CSVGAGQLSSYNEQFF
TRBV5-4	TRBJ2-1	CASSPRGYNEQFF
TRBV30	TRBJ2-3	CAWSRTGADTDTQYF
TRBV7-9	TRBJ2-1	CASGGDTNEQFF
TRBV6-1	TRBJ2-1	CASRGPGLAYNEQFF
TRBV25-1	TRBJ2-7	CASSFSGAYEQYF
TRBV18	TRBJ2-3	CASSPGLQDTQYF
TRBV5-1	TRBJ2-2	CASSTSANTGELFF
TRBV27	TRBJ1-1	CASSTGQTGAFF
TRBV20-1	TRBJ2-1	CSVPGANEQFF
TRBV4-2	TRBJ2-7	CASSQDRLAGIYEQYF
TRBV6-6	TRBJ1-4	CASSYPETGSNEKLFF
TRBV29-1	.	CSVDVAYEQYF
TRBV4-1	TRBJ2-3	CASSQAGSSGFSSTDTQYF
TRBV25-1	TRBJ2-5	CASSGTSGRAWETQYF
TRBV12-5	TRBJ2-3	CASGLRGDTQYF
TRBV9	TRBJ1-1	CASSPEAPGNTEAFF
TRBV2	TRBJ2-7	CASRPDRPSYEQYF
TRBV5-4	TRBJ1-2	CASSLRAGGEGGYTF
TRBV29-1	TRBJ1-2	CSVGGGGYTF
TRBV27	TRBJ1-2	CASSPIGGTGSYGYTF
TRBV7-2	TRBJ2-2	CASSLDGSTGELFF
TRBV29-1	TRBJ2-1	CSVGHLLAWNNEQFF
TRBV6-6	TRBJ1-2	CASTYDRAGGYTF
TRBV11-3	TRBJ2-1	CASSYSGGADNEQFF
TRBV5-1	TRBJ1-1	CASSPPGQGNTEAFF
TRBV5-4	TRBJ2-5	CASSFPTGRGETQYF
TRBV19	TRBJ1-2	CASSIPGFGYTF
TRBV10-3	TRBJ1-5	CAISDRGISNQPQHF
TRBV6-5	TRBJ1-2	CASTRTPTNYGYTF
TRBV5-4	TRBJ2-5	CASSAGLGEETQYF
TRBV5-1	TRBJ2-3	CASSLTGKDTQYF
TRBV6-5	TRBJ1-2	CASSLGQGGYYGYTF
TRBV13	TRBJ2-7	CASSPMARNGYEQYF